Listed below are T cell receptor beta chains from one sample, sequenced in a study of identical twins. Each CDR3 protein is one row after TCRdb ran MiXCR on the 5' RACE reads. The top ten hold around 2% of the sample, which has approximately 690,000 distinct CDR3 sequences, approximately 6.1% seen once. Sequencing input: naive T cells sorted from blood. Receptors were obtained from a man between 18 and 29 years old in good health. CDR3s include the opening cysteine and the closing phenylalanine or tryptophan. D genes are given only for firm matches. The size entry is marked missing in some rows and otherwise reads once, few, many or a size class.

clone_size	v_call	d_call	j_call	cdr3_nt	cdr3_aa
few	TRBV20-1	TRBD1	TRBJ1-5	TGCAGTGCTAGACCCGACAGGGTGCAGCCCCAGCATTTT	CSARPDRVQPQHF
many	TRBV4-1	NA	TRBJ2-5	TGCGCCAGCAGCCAAGATGGACTTGGAGACACCCAGTACTTC	CASSQDGLGDTQYF
many	TRBV12-3/TRBV12-4	NA	TRBJ1-2	TGTGCCAGCATTCCCACTCGGACCTCTGGCTACACCTTC	CASIPTRTSGYTF
NA	TRBV6-5	TRBD2	TRBJ2-7	TGTGCCAGCAGTTACGGTAGCGGGAGGGCGTTCGAGCAGTACTTC	CASSYGSGRAFEQYF
many	TRBV10-3	NA	TRBJ2-1	TGTGCCATCGCGGACGGATCCGTGCGAGAGCAGTTCTTC	CAIADGSVREQFF
many	TRBV12-3/TRBV12-4	NA	TRBJ2-2	TGTGCCAGCAGTTTTCTTCTGGGTGACAGGAACACCGGGGAGCTGTTTTTT	CASSFLLGDRNTGELFF
many	TRBV28	NA	TRBJ2-1	TGTGCCAGCATGGGACTCCGAGATGTGGATGAGCAGTTCTTC	CASMGLRDVDEQFF
few	TRBV7-6	NA	TRBJ2-3	TGTGCCAGCGCTAACCAAGGGGGTATCGCAGATACGCAGTATTTT	CASANQGGIADTQYF
many	TRBV12-5	NA	TRBJ2-3	TGTGCTAGTGGTTTACCTCCACCGAGCACAGATACGCAGTATTTT	CASGLPPPSTDTQYF
NA	TRBV5-6	NA	TRBJ2-5	TGTGCCAGCAGCCCCGGTCCACCGGGAGCCTCATTCCAAGAGACCCAGTACTTC	CASSPGPPGASFQETQYF
many	TRBV12-3/TRBV12-4	NA	TRBJ1-5	TGTGCCAGCAGCCTGGGAGCTCCCATATGGTCCCAGCATTTT	CASSLGAPIWSQHF
NA	TRBV11-2	NA	TRBJ2-7	TGTGCCAGCAGCTTAATGCAGGGTTCCTACGAGCAGTACTTC	CASSLMQGSYEQYF
many	TRBV10-3	NA	TRBJ1-1	TGTGCCATCAGTCCGGACACCTTGAACACTGAAGCTTTCTTT	CAISPDTLNTEAFF
many	TRBV29-1	NA	TRBJ2-1	TGCAGCGTTGAAGACACCTCCTCCTACAATGAGCAGTTCTTC	CSVEDTSSYNEQFF
NA	TRBV5-1	TRBD2	TRBJ2-2	TGCGCCTCCAAGACTAGCGGGACCGCGAACACCGGGGAGCTGTTTTTT	CASKTSGTANTGELFF
few	TRBV28	TRBD1	TRBJ1-2	TGTGCCAGCAGCCGCGGGACAGGGAAAAACTATGGCTACACCTTC	CASSRGTGKNYGYTF
few	TRBV28	TRBD1	TRBJ2-7	TGTGCCAGCGAAAGGGACAGGGCCAGCGAGCAGTACTTC	CASERDRASEQYF
many	TRBV12-3/TRBV12-4	NA	TRBJ1-6	TGTGCCAGCAGTATAGACAATTCACCCCTCCACTTT	CASSIDNSPLHF
many	TRBV7-9	TRBD1	TRBJ2-7	TGTGCCAGCAGCTTAGCAGGGGGCCACGAGCAGTACTTC	CASSLAGGHEQYF
many	TRBV6-2/TRBV6-3	NA	TRBJ2-2	TGTGCCAGCAGTCCCCTGGGCCACATAAGGACCACCGGGGAGCTGTTTTTT	CASSPLGHIRTTGELFF
NA	TRBV27	NA	TRBJ2-5	TGTGCCAGCATCTGGGGGCAGGGGACTCGGGCGACCCAGTACTTC	CASIWGQGTRATQYF
few	TRBV6-1	NA	TRBJ2-3	TGTGCCAGCAGAGGTACCCCGTACACAGATACGCAGTATTTT	CASRGTPYTDTQYF
few	TRBV6-1	TRBD1	TRBJ2-1	TGTGCCAGCAGCAGGGGGACAGGGTGGAATGAGCAGTTCTTC	CASSRGTGWNEQFF
many	TRBV10-3	NA	TRBJ2-1	TGTGCCATCAAGTTGAACGGTGAGCAGTTCTTC	CAIKLNGEQFF
many	TRBV15	NA	TRBJ1-2	TGTGCCACCAGCAGAAGAGCAGGGGACCACTATGGCTACACCTTC	CATSRRAGDHYGYTF
few	TRBV29-1	NA	TRBJ2-3	TGCAGCGTTTGCTGTCCAGGAAACACAGATACGCAGTATTTT	CSVCCPGNTDTQYF